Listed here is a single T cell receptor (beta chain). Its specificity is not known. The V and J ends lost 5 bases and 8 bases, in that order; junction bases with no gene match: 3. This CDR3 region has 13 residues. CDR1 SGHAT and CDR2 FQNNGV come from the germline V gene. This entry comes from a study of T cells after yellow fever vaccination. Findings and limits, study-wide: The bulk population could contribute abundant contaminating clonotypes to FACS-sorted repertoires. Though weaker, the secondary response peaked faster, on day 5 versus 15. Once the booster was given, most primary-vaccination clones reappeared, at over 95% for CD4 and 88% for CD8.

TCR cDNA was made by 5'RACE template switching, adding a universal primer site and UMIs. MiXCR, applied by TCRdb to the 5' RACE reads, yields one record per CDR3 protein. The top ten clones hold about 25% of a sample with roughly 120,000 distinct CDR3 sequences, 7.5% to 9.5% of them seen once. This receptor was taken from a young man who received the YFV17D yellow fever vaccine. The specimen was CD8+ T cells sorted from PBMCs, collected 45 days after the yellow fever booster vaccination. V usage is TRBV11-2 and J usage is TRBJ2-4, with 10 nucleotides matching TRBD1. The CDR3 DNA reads TGTGCCAGCAGCGCTGGGACAGGGGACATTCAGTACTTC. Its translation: CASSAGTGDIQYF.